One and the same sample provided the 3 T cell receptor beta chains below, sequenced in a study of shared clonotypes between healthy human individuals. Data came from immunoSEQ multiplex PCR; TCRdb stores just in-frame clones and leaves some out. The table has approximately 2.3 million clones, more than 85% seen once. Sequencing was done on a sample of naive CD4+ T cells from PBMCs. Sample subset: CD45RA+ positively selected. These receptors all stem from a man aged 18-30 years in good health. Some clones in this sample may be carry-over from other donors' samples.

The V gene is TRBV11-2, the J gene TRBJ1-2, with D possibly being TRBD1 (6 bases). The germline V and J ends were trimmed by 2 bases and 11 bases, with 15 bases remaining between them. The CDR3 is 13 residues long. Germline V lookup: CDR1 SGHAT, CDR2 FQNNGV. The CDR3 DNA sequence: TGTGCCAGCAGCTTATCGTCCGGGGGCGAATACACCTTC. Translated, it gives CASSLSSGGEYTF. Drawing the rest from reference TRBV11-2 and TRBJ1-2, the complete variable domain is EAGVAQSPRYKIIEKRQSVAFWCNPISGHATLYWYQQILGQGPKLLIQFQNNGVVDDSQLPKDRFSAERLKGVDSTLKIQPAKLEDSAVYLCASSLSSGGEYTFGSGTRLTVV.

J is TRBJ1-2 and V is TRBV30; no definite D call. Germline CDR1 GTSNPN, CDR2 SVGIG (reference sequence). This CDR3 is built from 12 residues. Trimming took 3 bases from V and 4 from J, leaving 9 bases between them. The CDR3 nucleotides are TGTGCCTGGAGCTTCGTTGGCTATGGCTACACCTTC. Translated: CAWSFVGYGYTF.

This chain joins TRBV7-2 and TRBJ2-1; 11 nucleotides agree with TRBD2. The CDR3 is made up of 16 amino acids. Germline V lookup: CDR1 SGHTA, CDR2 FQGNSA. J was trimmed by 14 bases and V by 1 base; bases with no gene match: 13. As DNA, the CDR3 is TGTGCCAGCAGCTTAGTACCCCGGGAGTTAGCGGGAGGGGAGTTCTTC. The encoded protein is CASSLVPRELAGGEFF.